The 27 T cell receptor beta chains given below trace back to one sample, sequenced in a study of blood T cell repertoires in COVID-19. Clones were sequenced by immunoSEQ multiplex PCR, and TCRdb holds only the in-frame ones, with some missing. The repertoire holds approximately 210,000 clones, with over 75% as singletons. Sequencing input: peripheral blood. The receptors come from a woman aged 40 to 50 with acute or convalescent COVID-19.

As regards this clone: At one end, the junction sequence differs from germline, possibly due to a read error. The V and J genes are TRBV25-1 and TRBJ2-2; 8 bases are a match to TRBD1. The germline CDR1 and CDR2 sequences are MGHDK and SYGVNS. The CDR3 length is 15 residues. The DNA of the CDR3 is TGTGCAAGCACTTTGGACAGGGAGGACACCGGGGAGCTGTTTTTT. Amino acids: CASTLDREDTGELFF.

This chain connects TRBV23-1 to TRBJ2-3, with 9 bases matching TRBD2. TRBV23-1 is marked as an open reading frame, function uncertain. CDR3 length: 19 amino acids. V lost 1 base, J lost 1 base, and 12 bases stayed unmatched. CDR3 nucleotide sequence: TGCGCCAGCAGTCAATGGGAGGATGGCGGGGGGGCGTGCACAGATACGCAGTATTTT. Amino acid sequence: CASSQWEDGGGACTDTQYF.

This clone has just a few counts. The rearrangement uses TRBV11-3 and TRBJ1-2; D gene uncertain. The CDR3 length is 11 residues. Germline lookup yields CDR1 SGHNT and CDR2 YENEEA. V was pared by 8 bases and J by 2 bases, with 6 bases between. DNA of the CDR3: TGTGCCAGCCACAGAAACTATGGCTACACCTTC. Its translation: CASHRNYGYTF.

The V call is TRBV12-5, the J call TRBJ1-2; 7 bases are a match to TRBD1. The CDR3 totals 13 residues. Germline-derived CDR1 and CDR2 are LGHNT and FRNRAP. The junction had 8 bases not matched to a gene; V was cut back by 7 bases and J by 6 bases. DNA for the CDR3: TGTGCTAGTGATAAGACAGGGTGGAATGGCTACACCTTC. Translation: CASDKTGWNGYTF.

This clone has just a few counts. The gene calls are TRBV24-1 and TRBJ2-2; weak D call: TRBD2 (5 bases). With 3 bases removed from V and 5 bases from J, the gap between germline ends came to 6 bases. Germline lookup yields CDR1 KGHDR and CDR2 SFDVKD. CDR3 length: 13 residues. The CDR3, as DNA: TGTGCCACCAGTGATCGGGGTACCGGGGAGCTGTTTTTT. Its protein is CATSDRGTGELFF.

The chain recombines TRBV12-5 with TRBJ1-6; 10 bases agree with TRBD1. V lost 3 bases, J lost 9 bases, and 5 bases stayed unmatched. The germline V gene has CDR1 LGHNT and CDR2 FRNRAP. The CDR3 is made up of 15 amino acids. CDR3 sequence reads: CASGLGTGASSPLHF. CDR3 nucleotide sequence: TGTGCTAGTGGTTTAGGGACAGGGGCTAGTTCACCCCTCCACTTT. The whole variable domain, filled in from reference TRBV12-5 and TRBJ1-6, reads DARVTQTPRHKVTEMGQEVTMRCQPILGHNTVFWYRQTMMQGLELLAYFRNRAPLDDSGMPKDRFSAEMPDATLATLKIQPSEPRDSAVYFCASGLGTGASSPLHFGNGTRLTVT.

The V and J genes are TRBV16 and TRBJ2-2; a possible D gene is TRBD2 (6 bases). Trimming took off 6 bases at V and 8 bases at J, with 13 bases between the two ends. In germline, CDR1 is KGHSY, CDR2 FQNENV. The length of the CDR3 is 13 residues. The CDR3 here is CASSADGSGELFF. CDR3 nucleotide sequence: TGTGCCAGCAGTGCGGACGGGAGTGGGGAGCTGTTTTTT.

CDR3 protein: CASSIFHRAGNQPQHF. The CDR3 DNA follows: TGTGCCAGTAGTATATTCCACAGGGCTGGCAATCAGCCCCAGCATTTT. The chain carries TRBV19 and TRBJ1-5, with D maybe TRBD1 (6 bases). Germline V gene data show CDR1 as LNHDA and CDR2 as SQIVND (reference sequence). V was clipped by 2 bases and J by 2 bases, with 13 bases between them. This CDR3 comprises 16 residues.

The chain has TRBV10-2 and TRBJ2-7, with a weak D call TRBD2 (7 bases). Trimming removed 1 base at V and 2 bases at J, with 15 bases between. The CDR3 is 16 residues long. Germline V gene lookup returns CDR1 WSHSY and CDR2 SAAADI. The CDR3: CASSECKRDTTYEQYV. As DNA, the CDR3 is TGCGCCAGCAGTGAGTGTAAGCGGGACACAACCTACGAGCAGTACGTC.

The chain carries TRBV11-3 and TRBJ2-1; 9 nucleotides match TRBD2. Trimming removed 4 bases from V and 4 bases from J; junction bases left unmatched: 8. The CDR3 covers 16 residues. Germline V lookup: CDR1 SGHNT, CDR2 YENEEA. CDR3 residues: CASSSRSSGEYNEQFF. Here the CDR3 DNA reads TGTGCCAGCAGCTCGCGTTCTAGCGGGGAGTACAATGAGCAGTTCTTC.

CDR3 coding DNA: TGTGCCAGCAGTTACGTAGCAGGGCCGCCCTACGAGCAGTACGTC. It specifies CASSYVAGPPYEQYV. The chain joins TRBV6-6 to TRBJ2-7; a possible D gene is TRBD1 (5 bases). Germline CDR1 is MNHNY and CDR2 is SVGAGI (reference sequence). Trimming cost V 2 bases and J 2 bases, with 13 bases left between them. This CDR3 comprises 15 residues.

The chain carries TRBV6-4 and TRBJ2-3; tentative D call: TRBD1 (5 bases). CDR1 and CDR2 from the germline V gene are MRHNA and SNTAGT. V was clipped by 3 bases and J by 5 bases, with 9 bases between them. This CDR3 spans 13 amino acids. The CDR3 nucleotides read TGTGCCAGCAGTGAAGAAAGGGGAGATACGCAGTATTTT. Protein product: CASSEERGDTQYF.

This chain connects TRBV6-1 to TRBJ2-1, with D perhaps TRBD1 (6 bases). The V end was cut by 0 bases, the J end by 2 bases, with 14 bases between. CDR1 is MNHNS, CDR2 SASEGT, per germline. The CDR3 contains 17 residues. This CDR3 reads CASSEATGLVTYNEQFF. The CDR3 DNA follows: TGTGCCAGCAGTGAAGCAACAGGGTTGGTCACCTACAATGAGCAGTTCTTC.

This clone showed up many times. Other DNA sequences in this specimen translate into the identical CDR3. The chain couples TRBV7-9 to TRBJ2-2; D uncertain. Germline V gives CDR1 SEHNR, CDR2 FQNEAQ (reference sequence). The CDR3 contains 17 residues. V was shortened by 2 bases and J by 0 bases, with 13 bases between the two germline ends. The CDR3 DNA reads TGTGCCAGCAGCTTATCTCCCCCGGGTTCGAACACCGGGGAGCTGTTTTTT. Translating gives CASSLSPPGSNTGELFF.

This clone was seen a single time. The chain has TRBV2 and TRBJ1-1; D not certain. Trimming cost V 2 bases and J 7 bases, with 2 bases left between them. This CDR3 has 10 residues. Germline assignment: CDR1 SNHLY and CDR2 FYNNEI. For the CDR3, the DNA is TGTGCCAGCAGTGAACGTGAAGCTTTCTTT. Translated: CASSEREAFF. Supplemented by reference TRBV2 and TRBJ1-1, the full variable domain reads EPEVTQTPSHQVTQMGQEVILRCVPISNHLYFYWYRQILGQKVEFLVSFYNNEISEKSEIFDDQFSVERPDGSNFTLKIRSTKLEDSAMYFCASSEREAFFGQGTRLTVV.

The chain couples TRBV5-6 to TRBJ1-2, with 9 bases fitting TRBD1. Germline trimming cut 0 bases from V and 6 bases from J; bases unmatched to any gene: 6. Germline CDR1 is SGHDT and CDR2 is YYEEEE. This CDR3 spans 15 amino acids. The CDR3 protein is CASSLGTGAQNGYTF. The DNA for the CDR3 is TGTGCCAGCAGCTTGGGGACAGGGGCGCAGAATGGCTACACCTTC.

The chain carries TRBV5-6 and TRBJ1-5; TRBD1 matches at 10 bases. Trimming at V came to 4 bases and at J to 8 bases, leaving 3 bases not matched to a gene. Germline CDR1 reads SGHDT; CDR2 reads YYEEEE. This CDR3 contains 13 residues. This chain's CDR3 is CASSGGTGEPQHF. For the CDR3, the DNA is TGTGCCAGCAGCGGGGGGACAGGGGAGCCCCAGCATTTT.

J is TRBJ2-3 and V is TRBV5-1, with 14 nucleotides matching TRBD2. This CDR3 region has 17 residues. CDR1 is SGHRS and CDR2 is YFSETQ in the germline V gene. Trimming took 0 bases from V and 8 from J; bases not matched to a gene: 8. CDR3 DNA sequence: TGCGCCAGCAGCTTGGCTGGACTAGCGGGGGGACTGGCTACGCAGTATTTT. It specifies CASSLAGLAGGLATQYF.

This clone was found a few times. The rearrangement uses TRBV5-1 and TRBJ1-4; D is unclear. Trimming removed 6 bases from V and 3 bases from J, with 12 bases in between. This CDR3 has 14 residues. Germline V gene data show CDR1 as SGHRS and CDR2 as YFSETQ. In DNA form, the CDR3 reads TGCGCCAGCACCGCCGGAGAGCCTAATGAAAAACTGTTTTTT. Its translation: CASTAGEPNEKLFF.

Here the CDR3 reads CATSDGDTGYGYNEQFF. CDR3 bases: TGTGCCACCAGTGACGGTGATACCGGATACGGGTACAATGAGCAGTTCTTC. The genes are TRBV24-1 and TRBJ2-1; D is unclear. CDR3 length: 17 amino acids. V was cut by 4 bases and J by 4 bases, with 19 bases left in between. Germline V gene lookup returns CDR1 KGHDR and CDR2 SFDVKD.

The chain is built from TRBV5-1 and TRBJ1-4, with D perhaps matching TRBD1 (6 bases). V lost 2 bases and J lost 0, with 8 bases in between. The CDR3 is 15 amino acids. Germline CDR1 SGHRS, CDR2 YFSETQ. For the CDR3, the DNA is TGCGCCAGCAGCTTTGGGGGCGCAACTAATGAAAAACTGTTTTTT. This codes for CASSFGGATNEKLFF.

The CDR3 region has the DNA TGTGCAAGTCGCTTCCAGGGTGCTGAAGCTTTCTTT. As protein: CASRFQGAEAFF. The gene calls are TRBV12-2 and TRBJ1-1; the table's D call, TRBD1, has no DNA check behind it. TRBV12-2 is noted as a pseudogene. The CDR3 is 12 amino acids.

The V call is TRBV7-2, the J call TRBJ1-6; 8 bases are shared with TRBD1. This CDR3 is built from 13 residues. Per the germline V gene, CDR1 is SGHTA and CDR2 is FQGNSA. The trim removed 3 bases at V and 10 bases at J, leaving 2 bases unmatched. The CDR3 loop is CASSFDRGSPLHF. CDR3 DNA: TGTGCCAGCAGCTTTGACAGGGGATCACCCCTCCACTTT. Based on the CDR3 plus reference TRBV7-2 and TRBJ1-6, the full variable domain is GAGVSQSPSNKVTEKGKDVELRCDPISGHTALYWYRQSLGQGLEFLIYFQGNSAPDKSGLPSDRFSAERTGGSVSTLTIQRTQQEDSAVYLCASSFDRGSPLHFGNGTRLTVT.

This sequence joins TRBV2 and TRBJ1-1; maybe TRBD1 (5 bases). The CDR3 has 12 residues. Trimming took 8 bases from V and 11 from J, leaving 18 bases between them. CDR1 is SNHLY, CDR2 FYNNEI, per germline. This chain's CDR3 is CASDGRGGAAFF. CDR3 DNA: TGTGCCAGCGATGGGCGGGGGGGAGCTGCTTTCTTT. Together with reference TRBV2 and TRBJ1-1, the CDR3 gives the full variable domain: EPEVTQTPSHQVTQMGQEVILRCVPISNHLYFYWYRQILGQKVEFLVSFYNNEISEKSEIFDDQFSVERPDGSNFTLKIRSTKLEDSAMYFCASDGRGGAAFFGQGTRLTVV.

The chain recombines TRBV12-3 or TRBV12-4 with TRBJ1-4; D is undetermined. V lost 3 bases to trimming and J lost 7 bases, with 9 bases between them. CDR3 length equals 13 residues. CDR3: CASSFINGEKLFF. The CDR3 DNA is TGTGCCAGCAGTTTTATCAACGGTGAAAAACTGTTTTTT.

The V call is TRBV3-1 (or the pseudogene TRBV3-2), the J call TRBJ1-2, with D perhaps TRBD1 (5 bases). V lost 1 base, J lost 3 bases, and 15 bases lay in between. CDR1 LGHDT and CDR2 YNNKEL come from the germline V gene (reference sequence). The CDR3 has 16 residues. The DNA of the CDR3 is TGTGCCAGCAGCCAAGGCGGTTGGAGGGGCCACTATGGCTACACCTTC. Translating gives CASSQGGWRGHYGYTF.

The chain links TRBV5-1 to TRBJ1-2; the D is unclear. The CDR3 sequence is 13 residues long. The germline gives CDR1 SGHRS, CDR2 YFSETQ. The ends were cut back, 2 bases at V and 3 bases at J, with 8 bases in the middle. The DNA for the CDR3 is TGCGCCAGCAGCTTCTCATTAGACTATGGCTACACCTTC. Its protein is CASSFSLDYGYTF.